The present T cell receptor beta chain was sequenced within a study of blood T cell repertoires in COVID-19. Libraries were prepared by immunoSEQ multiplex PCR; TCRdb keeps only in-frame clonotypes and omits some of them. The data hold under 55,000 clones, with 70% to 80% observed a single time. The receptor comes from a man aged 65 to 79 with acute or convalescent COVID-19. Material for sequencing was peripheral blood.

The CDR3 here is CASSQTGGGQPQHF. The CDR3 DNA is TGTGCCAGCAGCCAGACAGGGGGAGGTCAGCCCCAGCATTTT. V usage is TRBV3-1 (or the pseudogene TRBV3-2) and J usage is TRBJ1-5; 9 bases line up with TRBD1. The CDR3 consists of 14 residues. CDR1 and CDR2 (germline): LGHDT, YNNKEL (reference sequence). V lost 3 bases and J lost 6; bases outside the gene matches: 3.